These 8 T cell receptor beta chains share one sample of origin, sequenced in a study of T-cell reconstitution after alpha-beta-depleted transplantation in children. Unique molecular identifiers were used to barcode this TCRbeta library. TCRdb recomputed calls from the PCR reads with MiXCR, one row per CDR3 protein. The sample lists hundreds of thousands of distinct CDR3 sequences, around 10% occurring once. Sequenced here: PBMCs, sampled before TCRalphabeta/CD19-depleted stem cell transplant. All receptors come from a boy less than two years old with acute myeloid leukemia, due to receive a stem cell transplant.

This clonotype was picked up many times. This chain uses TRBV5-1 with TRBJ2-7; 10 bases agree with TRBD2. The trim removed 6 bases at V and 2 bases at J, leaving 2 bases unmatched. Germline-derived CDR1 and CDR2 are SGHRS and YFSETQ. The CDR3 sequence is 13 residues long. The CDR3 coding sequence is TGCGCCAGCAAGCGGGAGGGAGCCTACGAGCAGTACTTC. Protein product: CASKREGAYEQYF.

In this sample, this clonotype turned up many times. V gene TRBV6-1 combines with J gene TRBJ2-1; D is uncertain. The length of the CDR3 is 15 residues. Trimming took off 10 bases at V and 1 base at J, with 17 bases between the two ends. Germline CDR1 and CDR2: MNHNS and SASEGT. The CDR3 sequence: CATSPKWVSYNEQFF. The CDR3 DNA is TGTGCCACCAGCCCGAAGTGGGTTTCCTACAATGAGCAGTTCTTC.

This clonotype was observed many times. V is TRBV6-2 or TRBV6-3 and J is TRBJ2-2; D unclear. Germline V CDR1 and CDR2: MNHEY, SVGEGT. This CDR3 comprises 13 residues. Trimming removed 0 bases at V and 7 bases at J, with 6 bases between. The CDR3: CASSYSSDGELFF. For the CDR3, the DNA is TGTGCCAGCAGTTACTCTAGTGACGGGGAGCTGTTTTTT.

CDR3 sequence (DNA): TGTGCCAGCAGTGAGGAAGACAGGGGGCCCTACGAGCAGTACTTC. Its translation is CASSEEDRGPYEQYF. This sequence joins TRBV2 and TRBJ2-7; 10 nucleotides align to TRBD1. With V trimmed by 3 bases and J by 2 bases, 4 bases remained unmatched. The CDR3 spans 15 residues. Germline CDR1 and CDR2: SNHLY and FYNNEI.

J is TRBJ2-2 and V is TRBV2; TRBD2 matches 7 bases. CDR1 is SNHLY, CDR2 FYNNEI, per germline. This CDR3 has 16 residues. The trim removed 4 bases at V and 1 base at J, leaving 6 bases unmatched. The CDR3 protein is CASSGPSGLNTGELFF. In DNA, the CDR3 is TGTGCCAGCAGTGGGCCTAGCGGTTTGAACACCGGGGAGCTGTTTTTT.

Here the CDR3 DNA reads TGTGCCAGCAGCTTAGGTGGGACAGCGCCCCAGCCCCAGCATTTT. Translating it yields CASSLGGTAPQPQHF. V gene TRBV7-2 combines with J gene TRBJ1-5, with 7 bases fitting TRBD1. The V gene's germline CDR1 is SGHTA and CDR2 FQGNSA. The trim removed 1 base at V and 7 bases at J, leaving 7 bases unmatched. There are 15 residues in the CDR3.

This clonotype was seen ten or more times. This chain connects TRBV25-1 to TRBJ1-2; the D gene is possibly TRBD1 (5 bases). Germline V gene data show CDR1 as MGHDK and CDR2 as SYGVNS. V lost 0 bases, J lost 2 bases, and 7 bases lay in between. This CDR3 is 14 amino acids long. CDR3 region: CASSEYWDNYGYTF. CDR3 DNA: TGTGCCAGCAGTGAATATTGGGACAACTATGGCTACACCTTC.

V and J are TRBV7-3 and TRBJ2-7, with 12 bases that match TRBD1. Germline CDR1 and CDR2: SGHTA and FQGTGA. With 5 bases clipped from V and 6 bases from J, the junction kept 8 bases outside the gene matches. The CDR3 has 15 amino acids. The CDR3 loop reads CASSPGTGGIGEQYF. The CDR3 DNA sequence: TGTGCCAGCAGCCCCGGGACAGGGGGCATCGGCGAGCAGTACTTC.